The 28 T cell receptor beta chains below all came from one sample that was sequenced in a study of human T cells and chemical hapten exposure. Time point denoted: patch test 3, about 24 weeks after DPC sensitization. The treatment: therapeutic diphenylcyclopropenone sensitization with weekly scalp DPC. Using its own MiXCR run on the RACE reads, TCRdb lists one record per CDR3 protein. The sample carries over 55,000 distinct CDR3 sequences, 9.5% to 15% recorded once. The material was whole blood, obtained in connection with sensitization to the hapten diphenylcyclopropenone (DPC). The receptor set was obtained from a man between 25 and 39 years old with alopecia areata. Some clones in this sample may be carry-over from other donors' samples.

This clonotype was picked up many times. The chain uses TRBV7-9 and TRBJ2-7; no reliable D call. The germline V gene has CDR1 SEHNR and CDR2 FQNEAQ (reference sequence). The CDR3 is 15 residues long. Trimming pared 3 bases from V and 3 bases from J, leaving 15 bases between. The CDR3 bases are TGTGCCAGCAGCTTTTTAGTTGCCAGAGACTACGAGCAGTACTTC. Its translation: CASSFLVARDYEQYF.

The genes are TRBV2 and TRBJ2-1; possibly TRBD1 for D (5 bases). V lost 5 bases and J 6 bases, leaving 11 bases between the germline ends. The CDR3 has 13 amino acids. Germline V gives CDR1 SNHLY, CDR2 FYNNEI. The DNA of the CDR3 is TGTGCCAGCAGTTGGGGCAACACCAATGAGCAGTTCTTC. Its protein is CASSWGNTNEQFF.

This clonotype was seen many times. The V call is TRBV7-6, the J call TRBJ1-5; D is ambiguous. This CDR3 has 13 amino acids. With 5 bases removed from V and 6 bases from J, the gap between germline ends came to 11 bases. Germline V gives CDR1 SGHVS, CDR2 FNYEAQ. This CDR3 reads CASSGTALQPQHF. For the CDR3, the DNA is TGTGCCAGCAGCGGTACAGCTCTTCAGCCCCAGCATTTT.

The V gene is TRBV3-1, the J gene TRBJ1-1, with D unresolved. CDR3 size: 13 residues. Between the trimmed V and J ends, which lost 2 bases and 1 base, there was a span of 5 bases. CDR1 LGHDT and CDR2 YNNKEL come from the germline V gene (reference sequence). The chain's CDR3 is CASSQKENTEAFF. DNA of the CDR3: TGTGCCAGCAGCCAAAAGGAGAACACTGAAGCTTTCTTT.

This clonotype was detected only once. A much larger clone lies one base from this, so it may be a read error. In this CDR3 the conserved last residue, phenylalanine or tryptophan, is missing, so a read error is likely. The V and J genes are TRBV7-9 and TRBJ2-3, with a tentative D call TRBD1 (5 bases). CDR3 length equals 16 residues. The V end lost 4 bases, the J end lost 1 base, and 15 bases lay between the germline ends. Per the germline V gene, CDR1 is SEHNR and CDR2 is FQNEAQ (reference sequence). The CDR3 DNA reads TGTGCCAGCAGCTCCCCAAGGGGTGCCGGCACAGATACGCAGTATTCT. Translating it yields CASSSPRGAGTDTQYS.

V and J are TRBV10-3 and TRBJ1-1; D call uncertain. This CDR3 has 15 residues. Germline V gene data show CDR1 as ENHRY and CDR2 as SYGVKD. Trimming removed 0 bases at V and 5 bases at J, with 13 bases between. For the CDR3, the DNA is TGTGCCATCAGTGAGTCCACTTCCTTTCGGACTGAAGCTTTCTTT. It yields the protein CAISESTSFRTEAFF.

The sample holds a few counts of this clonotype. This chain's CDR3 is CASTLGTRVSYEQYF. In nucleotides, the CDR3 is TGCGCCAGCACCCTGGGGACTAGGGTCTCCTACGAGCAGTACTTC. V and J are TRBV5-1 and TRBJ2-7, with TRBD2 identical over 8 bases. The ends lost 6 bases at V and 0 bases at J; junction bases unmatched: 8. Germline V CDR1 and CDR2: SGHRS, YFSETQ. The CDR3 spans 15 residues. Based on the CDR3 plus reference TRBV5-1 and TRBJ2-7, the full variable domain is KAGVTQTPRYLIKTRGQQVTLSCSPISGHRSVSWYQQTPGQGLQFLFEYFSETQRNKGNFPGRFSGRQFSNSRSEMNVSTLELGDSALYLCASTLGTRVSYEQYFGPGTRLTVT.

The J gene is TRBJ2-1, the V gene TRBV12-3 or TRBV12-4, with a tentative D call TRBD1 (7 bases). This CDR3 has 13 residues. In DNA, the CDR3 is TGTGCTTCAGTGGAGGGGGCGATTAATGAGCAGTTCTTC. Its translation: CASVEGAINEQFF.

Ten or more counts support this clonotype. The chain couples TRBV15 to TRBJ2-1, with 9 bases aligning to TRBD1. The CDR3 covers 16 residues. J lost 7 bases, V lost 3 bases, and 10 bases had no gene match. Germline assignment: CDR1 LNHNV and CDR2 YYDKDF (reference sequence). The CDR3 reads CATSRAGQGIWNEQFF. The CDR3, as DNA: TGTGCCACCAGCAGGGCGGGACAGGGAATTTGGAATGAGCAGTTCTTC.

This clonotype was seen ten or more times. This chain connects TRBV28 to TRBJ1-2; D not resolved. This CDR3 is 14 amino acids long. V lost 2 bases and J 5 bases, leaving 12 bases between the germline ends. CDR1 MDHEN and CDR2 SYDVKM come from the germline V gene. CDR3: CASSLISRLYGYTF. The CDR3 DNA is TGTGCCAGCAGTTTAATAAGCAGGCTTTATGGCTACACCTTC.

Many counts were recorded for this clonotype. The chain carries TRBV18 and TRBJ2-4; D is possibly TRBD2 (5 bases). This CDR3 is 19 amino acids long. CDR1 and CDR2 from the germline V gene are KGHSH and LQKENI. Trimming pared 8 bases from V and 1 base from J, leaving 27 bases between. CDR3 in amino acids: CASTSGGYYPHPAKNIQYF. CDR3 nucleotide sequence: TGTGCCAGCACCAGCGGCGGGTATTACCCTCATCCCGCCAAAAACATTCAGTACTTC.

In nucleotides, the CDR3 is TGCAGTGCTCTAGAGACTAGCGCGGAGACCCAGTACTTC. This gives the protein CSALETSAETQYF. The J gene is TRBJ2-5, the V gene TRBV20-1; 8 bases agree with TRBD2. The ends lost 5 bases at V and 5 bases at J; junction bases unmatched: 7. This CDR3 is 13 amino acids long. CDR1 and CDR2 (germline): DFQATT, SNEGSKA (reference sequence).

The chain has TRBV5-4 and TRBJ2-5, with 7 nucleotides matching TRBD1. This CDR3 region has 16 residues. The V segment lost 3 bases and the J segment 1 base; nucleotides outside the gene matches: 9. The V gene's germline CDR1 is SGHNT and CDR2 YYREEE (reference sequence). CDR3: CASSSETGPIQETQYF. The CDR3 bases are TGTGCCAGCAGCTCCGAGACAGGGCCGATCCAAGAGACCCAGTACTTC.

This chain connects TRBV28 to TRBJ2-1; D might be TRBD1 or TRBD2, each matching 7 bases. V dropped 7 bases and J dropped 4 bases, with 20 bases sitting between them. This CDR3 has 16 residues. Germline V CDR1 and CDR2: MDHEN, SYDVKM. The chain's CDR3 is CASTQPGGGYYNEQFF. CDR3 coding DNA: TGTGCCAGCACCCAGCCAGGGGGGGGCTATTACAATGAGCAGTTCTTC.

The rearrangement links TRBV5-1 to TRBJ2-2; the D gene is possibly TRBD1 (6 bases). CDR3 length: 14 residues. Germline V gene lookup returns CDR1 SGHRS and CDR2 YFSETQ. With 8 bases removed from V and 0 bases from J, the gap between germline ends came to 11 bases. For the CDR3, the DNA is TGCGCCAGTACGGACAGTTCGAACACCGGGGAGCTGTTTTTT. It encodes CASTDSSNTGELFF.

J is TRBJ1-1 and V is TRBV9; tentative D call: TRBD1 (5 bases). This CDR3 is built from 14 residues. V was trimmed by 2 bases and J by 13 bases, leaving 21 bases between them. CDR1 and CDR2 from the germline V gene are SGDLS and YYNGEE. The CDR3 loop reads CASSVEPGPPKLFF. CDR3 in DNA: TGTGCCAGCAGCGTGGAACCGGGGCCCCCGAAGCTTTTCTTT.

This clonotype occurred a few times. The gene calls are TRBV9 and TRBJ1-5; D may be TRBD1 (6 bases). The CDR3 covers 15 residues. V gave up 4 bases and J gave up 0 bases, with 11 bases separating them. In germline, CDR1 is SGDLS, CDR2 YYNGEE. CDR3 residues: CASSPDSYSNQPQHF. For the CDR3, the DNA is TGTGCCAGCAGCCCGGACAGTTATAGCAATCAGCCCCAGCATTTT.

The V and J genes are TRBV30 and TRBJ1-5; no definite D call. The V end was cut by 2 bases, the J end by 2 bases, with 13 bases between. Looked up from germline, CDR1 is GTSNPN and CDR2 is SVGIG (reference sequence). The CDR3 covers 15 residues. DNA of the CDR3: TGTGCCTGGAGTATGGGTACTACTCGCAATCAGCCCCAGCATTTT. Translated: CAWSMGTTRNQPQHF.

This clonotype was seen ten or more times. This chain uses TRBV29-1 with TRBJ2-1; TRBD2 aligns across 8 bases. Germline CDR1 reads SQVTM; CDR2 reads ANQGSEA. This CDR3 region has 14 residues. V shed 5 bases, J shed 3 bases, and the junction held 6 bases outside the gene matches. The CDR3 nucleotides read TGCAGCGTTCCAGCCCGGGGGGGCTACAATGAGCAGTTCTTC. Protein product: CSVPARGGYNEQFF.

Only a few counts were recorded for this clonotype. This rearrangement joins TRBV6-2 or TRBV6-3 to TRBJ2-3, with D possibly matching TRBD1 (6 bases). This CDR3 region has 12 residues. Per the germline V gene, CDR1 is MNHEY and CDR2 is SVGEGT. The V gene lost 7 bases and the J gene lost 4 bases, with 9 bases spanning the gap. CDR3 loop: CASTRGPDTQYF. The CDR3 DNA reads TGTGCCAGCACCAGGGGCCCAGATACGCAGTATTTT.

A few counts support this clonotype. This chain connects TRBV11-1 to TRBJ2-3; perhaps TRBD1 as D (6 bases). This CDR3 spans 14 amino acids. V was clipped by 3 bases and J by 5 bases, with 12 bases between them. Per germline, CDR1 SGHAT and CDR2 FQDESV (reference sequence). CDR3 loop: CASSFYREIDTQYF. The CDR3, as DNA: TGTGCCAGCAGCTTTTACAGGGAAATAGATACGCAGTATTTT.

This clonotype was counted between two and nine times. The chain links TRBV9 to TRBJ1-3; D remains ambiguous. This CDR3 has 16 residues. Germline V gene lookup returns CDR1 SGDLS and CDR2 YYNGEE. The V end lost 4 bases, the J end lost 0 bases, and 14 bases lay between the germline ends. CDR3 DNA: TGTGCCAGCAGCCCCGGTCGGCTGCTCTCTGGAAACACCATATATTTT. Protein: CASSPGRLLSGNTIYF.

The DNA of the CDR3 is TGTGCCAGCTCACCCCTGGGACAGCACTATGGCTACACCTTC. It translates to CASSPLGQHYGYTF. V and J are TRBV18 and TRBJ1-2; 7 nucleotides align to TRBD1. The CDR3 is 14 residues long. V lost 3 bases and J lost 3; bases outside the gene matches: 4. Germline V gene data show CDR1 as KGHSH and CDR2 as LQKENI.

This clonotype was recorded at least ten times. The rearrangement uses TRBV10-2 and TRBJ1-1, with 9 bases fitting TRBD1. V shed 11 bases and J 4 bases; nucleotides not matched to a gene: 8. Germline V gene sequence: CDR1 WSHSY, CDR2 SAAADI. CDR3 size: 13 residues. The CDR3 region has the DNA TGCGCCGTCGTGGGACAGGGATTCACTGAAGCTTTCTTT. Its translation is CAVVGQGFTEAFF.

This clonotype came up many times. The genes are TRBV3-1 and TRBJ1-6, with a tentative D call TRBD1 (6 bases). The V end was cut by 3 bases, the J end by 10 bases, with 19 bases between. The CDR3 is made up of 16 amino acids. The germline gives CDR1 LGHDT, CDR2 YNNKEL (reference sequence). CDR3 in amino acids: CASSHTSYRVDSPLHF. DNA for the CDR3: TGTGCCAGCAGCCACACAAGTTACAGGGTTGACTCACCCCTCCACTTT.

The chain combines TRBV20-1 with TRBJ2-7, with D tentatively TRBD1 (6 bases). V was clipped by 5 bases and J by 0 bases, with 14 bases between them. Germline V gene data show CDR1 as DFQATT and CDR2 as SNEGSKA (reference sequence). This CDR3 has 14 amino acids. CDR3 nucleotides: TGCAGTGCTGAAAACAGGGCGTTCTCCTACGAGCAGTACTTC. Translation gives CSAENRAFSYEQYF.

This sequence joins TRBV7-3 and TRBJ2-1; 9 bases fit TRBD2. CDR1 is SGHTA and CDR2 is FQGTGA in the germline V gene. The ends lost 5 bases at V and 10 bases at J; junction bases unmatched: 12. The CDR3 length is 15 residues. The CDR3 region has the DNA TGTGCCAGCAGCCGACTAGCGGCTACTCGGTTGGAGCAGTTCTTC. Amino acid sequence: CASSRLAATRLEQFF.

The CDR3, as DNA: TGTGCTAGTGGTTTGGTCCTCGGGACAGGGGGACGGAGAAACACTGAAGCTTTCTTT. This sequence encodes CASGLVLGTGGRRNTEAFF. The chain recombines TRBV12-5 with TRBJ1-1; 11 bases align to TRBD1. From germline, CDR1 is LGHNT and CDR2 FRNRAP. The J segment lost 2 bases and the V segment lost 0 bases, leaving 11 bases of the junction unmatched. The CDR3 contains 19 residues.